The clone carrying this TCR beta chain was seen ten or more times. Its antigen is still unknown. This specimen includes other DNA sequences encoding the same CDR3. The treatment: oral pan-JAK inhibitor, 5-10 mg twice daily. Those with alopecia areata gave lesional scalp punch biopsies and peripheral blood. Sorted populations comprised CD4+ and CD8+ T cells obtained from PBMCs. The data originate from a study of CD8+ T cells in alopecia areata. Per the germline V gene, CDR1 is MRHNA and CDR2 is SNTAGT. V was cut by 2 bases and J by 2 bases, with 3 bases left in between. The CDR3 has 13 amino acids. Study-level findings and limits: Tofacitinib significantly decreased scalp clonality and expanded CD8+ clones among top 100.

RNA was extracted and reverse transcribed into cDNA as the sequencing template. Profiled with immunoSEQ multiplex PCR; TCRdb holds only in-frame clones, not every one. The sample has 140,000 to 150,000 clones, about 56% seen once. This material consisted of CD8+ T cells sorted from blood, taken at week 4, from a patient treated with tofacitinib. The receptor was derived from a human donor with alopecia areata. The rearrangement joins TRBV6-4 to TRBJ2-2, with D unresolved. The CDR3, as DNA: TGTGCCAGCAGTGACAAAAACACCGGGGAGCTGTTTTTT. Translating gives CASSDKNTGELFF.